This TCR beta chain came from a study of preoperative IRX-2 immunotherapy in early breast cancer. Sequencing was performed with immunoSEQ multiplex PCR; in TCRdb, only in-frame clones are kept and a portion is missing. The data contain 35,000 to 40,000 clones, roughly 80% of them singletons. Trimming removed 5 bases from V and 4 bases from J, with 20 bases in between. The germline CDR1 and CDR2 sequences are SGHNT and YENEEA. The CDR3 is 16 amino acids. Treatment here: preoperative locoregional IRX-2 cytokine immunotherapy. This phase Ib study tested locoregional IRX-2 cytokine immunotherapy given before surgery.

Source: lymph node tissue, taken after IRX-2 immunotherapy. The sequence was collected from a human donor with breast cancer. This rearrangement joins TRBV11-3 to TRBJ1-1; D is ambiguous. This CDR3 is CASSPPRQLGSTEAFF. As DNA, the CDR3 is TGTGCCAGCAGCCCCCCGCGTCAGCTCGGGAGCACTGAAGCTTTCTTT.